One sample yielded the 26 T cell receptor beta chains listed below, sequenced in a study of human T cells and chemical hapten exposure. The time point was: pre-sensitization, week 0. Treatment meaning: therapeutic diphenylcyclopropenone sensitization with weekly scalp DPC. The total RNA was obtained from whole blood that was not fractionated. In TCRdb, the RACE reads were re-called with MiXCR into one record per CDR3 protein. The repertoire holds 56,000 or so distinct CDR3 sequences, 9.5% to 10% seen once, with approximately 9.7% in the top ten. Sequencing was performed on whole blood, taken in connection with sensitization to the hapten diphenylcyclopropenone (DPC). These receptor sequences come from a woman aged 25 to 45 with alopecia areata. Some clones in this sample may be carry-over from other donors' samples.

In nucleotides, the CDR3 is TGTGCCAGCAGCGTATTTGGGGAGACTGAAGCTTTCTTT. Translating it yields CASSVFGETEAFF. The chain uses TRBV9 and TRBJ1-1; no clear D gene. The length of the CDR3 is 13 residues. The V end lost 1 base, the J end lost 5 bases, and 9 bases lay between the germline ends. CDR1 is SGDLS, CDR2 YYNGEE, per germline.

V is TRBV6-5 and J is TRBJ2-7; 8 nucleotides align to TRBD1. The CDR3 is 15 amino acids. J lost 2 bases, V lost 6 bases, and 9 bases had no gene match. Germline V gene sequence: CDR1 MNHEY, CDR2 SVGAGI. CDR3 region: CASSVGQGNTYEQYF. The CDR3 nucleotides are TGTGCCAGCAGCGTTGGACAGGGAAACACCTACGAGCAGTACTTC.

This clonotype was seen at least ten times. The V call is TRBV12-3 or TRBV12-4, the J call TRBJ2-3; D gene uncertain. Trimming cost V 3 bases and J 1 base, with 2 bases left between them. The CDR3 totals 12 residues. The CDR3 loop reads CASSFRTDTQYF. In DNA, the CDR3 is TGTGCCAGCAGTTTCCGCACAGATACGCAGTATTTT.

This sequence joins TRBV30 and TRBJ1-1, with a possible D match to TRBD1 (5 bases). CDR1 is GTSNPN and CDR2 is SVGIG in the germline V gene (reference sequence). Trimming removed 5 bases at V and 2 bases at J, with 12 bases between. The CDR3 runs 13 residues. CDR3 in DNA: TGTGCCTGGCTTAGGACACTCAACACTGAAGCTTTCTTT. Its translation: CAWLRTLNTEAFF. The complete variable domain, with remaining parts taken from reference TRBV30 and TRBJ1-1, reads SQTIHQWPATLVQPVGSPLSLECTVEGTSNPNLYWYRQAAGRGLQLLFYSVGIGQISSEVPQNLSASRPQDRQFILSSKKLLLSDSGFYLCAWLRTLNTEAFFGQGTRLTVV.

The chain combines TRBV6-2 or TRBV6-3 with TRBJ2-6; D might be TRBD1 (6 bases). The V gene lost 2 bases and the J gene lost 0 bases, with 11 bases spanning the gap. Germline lookup yields CDR1 MNHEY and CDR2 SVGEGT. This CDR3 region has 17 residues. Written as DNA, the CDR3 is TGTGCCAGCAGTTACGGGACATCTAGCTCTGGGGCCAACGTCCTGACTTTC. Its protein is CASSYGTSSSGANVLTF.

This sequence joins TRBV30 and TRBJ1-1; D remains ambiguous. Trimming took off 1 base at V and 3 bases at J, with 12 bases between the two ends. Germline V gene lookup returns CDR1 GTSNPN and CDR2 SVGIG (reference sequence). This CDR3 has 14 amino acids. CDR3 protein: CAWSGPGEYTEAFF. In nucleotides, the CDR3 is TGTGCCTGGAGTGGTCCAGGCGAATACACTGAAGCTTTCTTT.

This clonotype was counted between two and nine times. The chain recombines TRBV2 with TRBJ2-3; 8 nucleotides align to TRBD1. The ends lost 7 bases at V and 1 base at J; junction bases unmatched: 7. Germline V lookup: CDR1 SNHLY, CDR2 FYNNEI. The CDR3 is made up of 15 amino acids. The CDR3 nucleotides are TGTGCCAGCATCCCTTCAGGGGGCCGCACAGATACGCAGTATTTT. Translating it yields CASIPSGGRTDTQYF.

J is TRBJ2-2 and V is TRBV9; D gene uncertain. There are 15 residues in the CDR3. Germline assignment: CDR1 SGDLS and CDR2 YYNGEE. Trimming took 1 base from V and 1 from J, leaving 8 bases between them. This chain's CDR3 is CASSVTVGNTGELFF. CDR3 bases: TGTGCCAGCAGCGTAACGGTGGGGAACACCGGGGAGCTGTTTTTT.

This clonotype was detected a few times. The chain is built from TRBV12-3 or TRBV12-4 and TRBJ2-2; maybe TRBD2 (6 bases). CDR3 length: 15 residues. The germline V and J ends were trimmed by 5 bases and 4 bases, with 14 bases remaining between them. The CDR3 DNA sequence: TGTGCCAGCAGTCTTCAGGGAGGTCGCACCGGGGAGCTGTTTTTT. The encoded protein is CASSLQGGRTGELFF.

This clonotype has a count of ten or more. V gene TRBV29-1 combines with J gene TRBJ2-1; no clear D gene. Germline lookup yields CDR1 SQVTM and CDR2 ANQGSEA. The CDR3 is made up of 14 amino acids. V lost 4 bases, J lost 5 bases, and 15 bases lay in between. In DNA form, the CDR3 reads TGCAGCGTTGTTTTTCCCCGGAAGGACAATGAGCAGTTCTTC. Amino acids: CSVVFPRKDNEQFF.

This clonotype was observed at least ten times. The rearrangement links TRBV20-1 to TRBJ1-5; the D gene is possibly TRBD1 (6 bases). The CDR3 totals 14 residues. Trimming took 4 bases from V and 7 from J, leaving 17 bases between them. Germline CDR1 and CDR2: DFQATT and SNEGSKA (reference sequence). This CDR3 is CSATYPGGPQPQHF. The CDR3 DNA reads TGCAGTGCTACGTACCCCGGGGGCCCCCAGCCCCAGCATTTT.

The chain is built from TRBV5-1 and TRBJ2-3, with 8 bases lining up with TRBD1. J lost 2 bases, V lost 3 bases, and 8 bases had no gene match. Germline CDR1 and CDR2: SGHRS and YFSETQ. This CDR3 region has 16 residues. The CDR3 nucleotides are TGCGCCAGCAGCTCTTTAGACAGGGGCAACACAGATACGCAGTATTTT. Translating it yields CASSSLDRGNTDTQYF.

The V gene is TRBV11-1, the J gene TRBJ2-1, with a weak D call TRBD1 (6 bases). The V end was cut by 0 bases, the J end by 7 bases, with 7 bases between. The CDR3 totals 13 residues. From germline, CDR1 is SGHAT and CDR2 FQDESV (reference sequence). The chain's CDR3 is CASSLAGTNEQFF. In nucleotides, the CDR3 is TGTGCCAGCAGCTTAGCCGGGACAAATGAGCAGTTCTTC.

The chain is built from TRBV7-9 and TRBJ1-5; TRBD1 matches at 7 bases. Germline trimming cut 11 bases from V and 3 bases from J; bases unmatched to any gene: 7. The length of the CDR3 is 13 residues. The germline V gene has CDR1 SEHNR and CDR2 FQNEAQ (reference sequence). The CDR3 protein is CAVQGEPNQPQHF. The CDR3 coding sequence is TGTGCCGTGCAGGGGGAACCCAATCAGCCCCAGCATTTT.

This clonotype has at least ten counts. This sequence joins TRBV5-1 and TRBJ1-1; maybe TRBD1 (5 bases). The CDR3 runs 14 residues. V was cut by 5 bases and J by 0 bases, with 11 bases left in between. Germline lookup yields CDR1 SGHRS and CDR2 YFSETQ. CDR3 in amino acids: CASRTGTMNTEAFF. The CDR3 DNA sequence: TGCGCCAGCAGAACAGGAACCATGAACACTGAAGCTTTCTTT.

A remark on this clonotype: A much larger clone lies a single base off, so this may be a read error. The V call is TRBV28, the J call TRBJ2-3; 8 bases match TRBD1. The germline V gene has CDR1 MDHEN and CDR2 SYDVKM. This CDR3 region has 17 residues. V shed 2 bases and J 2 bases; nucleotides not matched to a gene: 9. CDR3 protein: CASSLEPGTGSTDTQYF. CDR3 nucleotide sequence: TGTGCCAGCAGTTTAGAGCCTGGGACAGGATCCACAGATACGCAGTATTTT.

The V and J genes are TRBV27 and TRBJ1-1, with D perhaps TRBD1 (6 bases). The CDR3 contains 14 residues. The V and J ends lost 2 bases and 2 bases respectively, with 9 bases between them. CDR1 and CDR2 from the germline V gene are MNHEY and SMNVEV (reference sequence). This CDR3 reads CASSLMDSNTEAFF. As DNA, the CDR3 is TGTGCCAGCAGTTTAATGGACAGCAACACTGAAGCTTTCTTT.

For the CDR3, the DNA is TGTGCCATTTATCACAGGGATACTGCTGAAGCTTTCTTT. It translates to CAIYHRDTAEAFF. This sequence joins TRBV6-5 and TRBJ1-1; D is perhaps TRBD1 (6 bases). The CDR3 sequence is 13 residues long. The V gene's germline CDR1 is MNHEY and CDR2 SVGAGI. With 10 bases removed from V and 6 bases from J, the gap between germline ends came to 18 bases.

V and J are TRBV6-6 and TRBJ2-4; tentative D call: TRBD1 (5 bases). V shed 10 bases and J shed 6 bases, with 13 bases lying between them. The germline V gene encodes CDR1 MNHNY and CDR2 SVGAGI (reference sequence). The CDR3 contains 12 residues. The CDR3 reads CATLDRPNIQYF. The CDR3 DNA sequence: TGTGCCACTCTAGACAGACCAAACATTCAGTACTTC.

There are a few counts of this clonotype. In DNA, the CDR3 is TGCAGTGCTAGAGGCCGACTTTTTAACAGGGGTAGCACAGATACGCAGTATTTT. This gives the protein CSARGRLFNRGSTDTQYF. The chain employs TRBV20-1 and TRBJ2-3, with TRBD1 matching over 7 bases. Trimming cost V 1 base and J 0 bases; bases outside gene matches: 13. CDR1 is DFQATT and CDR2 is SNEGSKA in the germline V gene (reference sequence). This CDR3 has 18 amino acids.

The chain joins TRBV7-3 to TRBJ2-7; maybe TRBD1 (8 bases). V was trimmed by 1 base and J by 5 bases, leaving 18 bases between them. This CDR3 spans 16 amino acids. The germline V gene encodes CDR1 SGHTA and CDR2 FQGTGA. CDR3 in amino acids: CASSLNGATGGDEQYF. The CDR3 DNA is TGTGCCAGCAGCTTAAATGGTGCTACAGGGGGGGACGAGCAGTACTTC.

The chain recombines TRBV3-1 with TRBJ1-4; weak D call: TRBD1 (5 bases). V was trimmed by 3 bases and J by 3 bases, leaving 14 bases between them. The CDR3 has 16 residues. CDR1 is LGHDT and CDR2 is YNNKEL in the germline V gene (reference sequence). In DNA, the CDR3 is TGTGCCAGCAGCCAGGGCAGGGCGGTCGCTAATGAAAAACTGTTTTTT. Protein sequence: CASSQGRAVANEKLFF.

This clonotype has a handful of counts. The V and J genes are TRBV18 and TRBJ2-1; 13 nucleotides align to TRBD2. Looked up from germline, CDR1 is KGHSH and CDR2 is LQKENI. This CDR3 is 17 amino acids long. V was clipped by 6 bases and J by 6 bases; unmatched bases: 11. The CDR3, as DNA: TGTGCCAGCTCCCCGTGGGAGACTAGCGGGAGGACCAATGAGCAGTTCTTC. This sequence encodes CASSPWETSGRTNEQFF. The full variable domain, in which reference TRBV18 and TRBJ2-1 provide the parts outside the CDR3, is NAGVMQNPRHLVRRRGQEARLRCSPMKGHSHVYWYRQLPEEGLKFMVYLQKENIIDESGMPKERFSAEFPKEGPSILRIQQVVRGDSAAYFCASSPWETSGRTNEQFFGPGTRLTVL.

There are a few counts of this clonotype. The J gene is TRBJ2-2, the V gene TRBV12-3 or TRBV12-4; 7 nucleotides match TRBD2. Unmatched junction bases numbered 6, after V lost 1 base and J lost 4 bases. The CDR3 has 16 residues. CDR3 residues: CASSLVLAAITGELFF. DNA of the CDR3: TGTGCCAGCAGTTTAGTTCTAGCGGCGATCACCGGGGAGCTGTTTTTT.

This chain's CDR3 is CASSLGAGGGVTDTQYF. The CDR3 DNA reads TGTGCCAGCAGCTTAGGAGCTGGCGGGGGGGTGACAGATACGCAGTATTTT. This sequence joins TRBV7-8 and TRBJ2-3, with 9 bases that match TRBD2. CDR1 is SGHVS and CDR2 is FQNEAQ in the germline V gene. The V and J ends lost 1 base and 3 bases, in that order; junction bases with no gene match: 8. This CDR3 has 17 residues. Using reference TRBV7-8 and TRBJ2-3 for the parts outside the CDR3, the full variable domain is GAGVSQSPRYKVAKRGQDVALRCDPISGHVSLFWYQQALGQGPEFLTYFQNEAQLDKSGLPSDRFFAERPEGSVSTLKIQRTQQEDSAVYLCASSLGAGGGVTDTQYFGPGTRLTVL.

This clonotype was observed many times. This chain joins TRBV10-3 and TRBJ2-7; no clear D gene. V was clipped by 10 bases and J by 3 bases, with 7 bases between them. There are 10 residues in the CDR3. CDR1 is ENHRY and CDR2 is SYGVKD in the germline V gene. The CDR3 spells CATRNYEQYF. DNA of the CDR3: TGTGCCACCCGTAACTACGAGCAGTACTTC.